This T cell receptor (beta chain) was sequenced for a study of blood T cell repertoires in COVID-19. This CDR3 has 14 amino acids. The germline V gene has CDR1 KGHDR and CDR2 SFDVKD. The V and J ends lost 7 bases and 2 bases, in that order; junction bases with no gene match: 5. The data were produced by immunoSEQ multiplex PCR, yet TCRdb's version contains in-frame clones alone and is incomplete. The table lists roughly 50,000 clones, 70% to 80% of them singletons, with 3.5% in the top ten. The rearrangement joins TRBV24-1 to TRBJ2-7, with 9 bases matching TRBD1. The receptor was derived from a man aged 55-75 years with acute or convalescent COVID-19. The specimen sequenced was peripheral blood. The DNA of the CDR3 is TGTGCCACCAGCCCCGGGACAGGGACCTACGAGCAGTACTTC. This codes for CATSPGTGTYEQYF.